This record concerns one TCR beta chain sequence. Its antigen remains unidentified. The V gene lost 3 bases and the J gene lost 5 bases, with 14 bases spanning the gap. The CDR3 extends over 14 amino acids. Germline V lookup: CDR1 SEHNR, CDR2 FQNEAQ (reference sequence). Assay version v3.0 of immunoSEQ was used, and it was run at survey level. The protocol was immunoSEQ multiplex PCR, while the TCRdb copy is restricted to in-frame clones and leaves out a portion. The sample holds tens of thousands of clones, 80% to 95% seen once. The sample comes from a study of long-term antiretroviral therapy in people with HIV. General observations from the study: HIV repertoires spanned tighter CDR3 length ranges than controls did. Clones showing expansion before ART dominated the repertoire at all time points. Blood obtained between the mid-2000s and the late 2010s may reflect older ART regimens.

Until DNA extraction, the samples held between 1-10 million cryopreserved PBMC. The chain couples TRBV7-9 to TRBJ2-7; D remains unclear. The TCR comes from a woman between 35 and 50 years old with HIV. The material was unsorted PBMCs, obtained roughly 5 years after starting antiretroviral therapy. The CDR3 sequence: CASSLLPQADEQYF. CDR3 nucleotides: TGTGCCAGCAGCTTGCTCCCCCAGGCTGACGAGCAGTACTTC.